Listed below are T cell receptor beta chains from one sample, sequenced in a study of regulatory T cells in long-lasting Graves disease. MiXCR, run by TCRdb on the multiplex PCR reads, gives a single entry per CDR3 protein. Among 500,000 to 800,000 distinct CDR3 sequences listed, about 30% were seen once. This specimen consisted of peripheral blood mononuclear cells (PBMCs), obtained when the disease was refractory, from a patient treated with antithyroid drugs. All receptors derive from a female donor with Graves disease. The CDR3 runs from the conserved cysteine through the conserved F or W. Each record gives: V gene, J gene, D gene, clone size, CDR3 protein, CDR3 DNA. A D gene is named only where the DNA matches it firmly. Size tells how often a clone was seen (once, few, many) or the class of an expanded clone, and some rows leave it out.

v_call: TRBV29-1; j_call: TRBJ1-2; d_call: -; clone_size: -; cdr3_aa: CSVETGPGSGGYTF; cdr3_nt: TGCAGCGTTGAGACGGGACCCGGGAGTGGTGGCTACACCTTC
v_call: TRBV19; j_call: TRBJ1-1; d_call: -; clone_size: -; cdr3_aa: CASSHKGSNTEAFF; cdr3_nt: TGTGCCAGTAGTCATAAGGGATCGAACACTGAAGCTTTCTTT
v_call: TRBV2; j_call: TRBJ1-2; d_call: -; clone_size: -; cdr3_aa: CASAWGFNYGYTF; cdr3_nt: TGTGCCAGCGCGTGGGGATTTAACTATGGCTACACCTTC
v_call: TRBV2; j_call: TRBJ2-5; d_call: TRBD2; clone_size: many; cdr3_aa: CASSEAGGRETQYF; cdr3_nt: TGTGCCAGCAGTGAAGCGGGCGGGAGGGAGACCCAGTACTTC
v_call: TRBV7-9; j_call: TRBJ1-5; d_call: -; clone_size: -; cdr3_aa: CASSSGKGNQPQHF; cdr3_nt: TGTGCCAGCAGCTCCGGGAAGGGCAATCAGCCCCAGCATTTT
v_call: TRBV20-1; j_call: TRBJ1-3; d_call: TRBD1; clone_size: -; cdr3_aa: CSARPTGGSGNTIYF; cdr3_nt: TGCAGTGCTAGACCCACAGGGGGCTCTGGAAACACCATATATTTT
v_call: TRBV20-1; j_call: TRBJ1-2; d_call: -; clone_size: -; cdr3_aa: CSAPTVQVERKNYGYTF; cdr3_nt: TGCAGTGCGCCGACAGTGCAGGTTGAGAGAAAGAACTATGGCTACACCTTC
v_call: TRBV27; j_call: TRBJ1-2; d_call: TRBD1; clone_size: many; cdr3_aa: CASSSRTGYHYGYTF; cdr3_nt: TGTGCCAGCAGTTCCCGGACAGGGTATCACTATGGCTACACCTTC
v_call: TRBV20-1; j_call: TRBJ2-7; d_call: -; clone_size: -; cdr3_aa: CSATTLASSYEQYF; cdr3_nt: TGCAGTGCTACTACATTGGCTAGCTCCTACGAGCAGTACTTC
v_call: TRBV7-7; j_call: TRBJ2-1; d_call: TRBD1; clone_size: -; cdr3_aa: CASSPKGQAYNEQFF; cdr3_nt: TGTGCCAGCAGCCCCAAGGGACAGGCTTACAATGAGCAGTTCTTC
v_call: TRBV3-1; j_call: TRBJ2-5; d_call: TRBD1; clone_size: -; cdr3_aa: CASSNGQGLTTQYF; cdr3_nt: TGTGCCAGCAGCAATGGACAGGGCCTAACTACCCAGTACTTC
v_call: TRBV9; j_call: TRBJ1-4; d_call: -; clone_size: -; cdr3_aa: CASSPGTYPTNEKLFF; cdr3_nt: TGTGCCAGCAGCCCCGGGACTTATCCGACTAATGAAAAACTGTTTTTT
v_call: TRBV15; j_call: TRBJ1-1; d_call: TRBD1; clone_size: few; cdr3_aa: CATSVAGTGDTEAFF; cdr3_nt: TGTGCCACCAGCGTAGCCGGGACAGGAGACACTGAAGCTTTCTTT
v_call: TRBV5-1; j_call: TRBJ1-1; d_call: -; clone_size: -; cdr3_aa: CASSLNWDTEAFF; cdr3_nt: TGCGCCAGCAGCTTGAATTGGGACACTGAAGCTTTCTTT
v_call: TRBV11-2; j_call: TRBJ2-7; d_call: -; clone_size: few; cdr3_aa: CASSSLSPRLVRAYEQYF; cdr3_nt: TGTGCCAGCAGCAGCCTAAGCCCCCGGCTAGTGCGAGCCTACGAGCAGTACTTC
v_call: TRBV11-1; j_call: TRBJ2-1; d_call: -; clone_size: few; cdr3_aa: CASSLRTHSYNEQFF; cdr3_nt: TGTGCCAGCAGCTTGAGGACACACTCCTACAATGAGCAGTTCTTC
v_call: TRBV20-1; j_call: TRBJ2-7; d_call: TRBD2; clone_size: -; cdr3_aa: CSAGEFLAGAPEQYF; cdr3_nt: TGCAGTGCTGGAGAGTTTCTAGCGGGTGCCCCCGAGCAGTACTTC
v_call: TRBV11-2; j_call: TRBJ1-1; d_call: TRBD1; clone_size: few; cdr3_aa: CASSPQGTGEAFF; cdr3_nt: TGTGCCAGCAGCCCACAGGGGACGGGTGAAGCTTTCTTT
v_call: TRBV4-1; j_call: TRBJ2-7; d_call: -; clone_size: few; cdr3_aa: CASSQDTTVSSYEQYF; cdr3_nt: TGCGCCAGCAGCCAAGATACGACAGTCAGCTCCTACGAGCAGTACTTC
v_call: TRBV19; j_call: TRBJ1-5; d_call: -; clone_size: few; cdr3_aa: CASSLRRNSNQPQHF; cdr3_nt: TGTGCCAGTAGTCTGAGGCGCAATAGCAATCAGCCCCAGCATTTT
v_call: TRBV6-5; j_call: TRBJ1-2; d_call: -; clone_size: few; cdr3_aa: CASSSTSAYYGYTF; cdr3_nt: TGTGCCAGCAGTTCCACTTCGGCGTACTATGGCTACACCTTC
v_call: TRBV3-1; j_call: TRBJ2-1; d_call: -; clone_size: -; cdr3_aa: CASSHEQGYNEQFF; cdr3_nt: TGTGCCAGCAGCCATGAACAGGGATACAATGAGCAGTTCTTC
v_call: TRBV29-1; j_call: TRBJ1-2; d_call: TRBD1; clone_size: -; cdr3_aa: CSVESRGGANYGYTF; cdr3_nt: TGCAGCGTTGAATCCCGAGGGGGCGCTAACTATGGCTACACCTTC
v_call: TRBV12-3/TRBV12-4; j_call: TRBJ2-7; d_call: TRBD1; clone_size: -; cdr3_aa: CASLRTGEVEQYF; cdr3_nt: TGTGCCAGCCTACGGACAGGGGAGGTCGAGCAGTACTTC